This entry lists 14 T cell receptor beta chains sequenced from one sample in a study of blood T cell repertoires in COVID-19. Measured with immunoSEQ multiplex PCR; TCRdb has only the in-frame clones, and not every one. The data show around 200,000 clones, with nearly 85% seen just once and about 1.3% held by the top ten. Material for sequencing was peripheral blood. The receptors originated from a woman aged 25 to 45 with COVID-19, enrolled during active disease.

The V call is TRBV21-1, the J call TRBJ1-2; TRBD1, the D gene given by the table, was not confirmed from the DNA. TRBV21-1 is marked as a pseudogene. The CDR3 is made up of 15 amino acids. DNA of the CDR3: TGTGCCAGCAGCAAGGGGGACAGGGGGCGCGGTGGCTACACCTTC. The encoded protein is CASSKGDRGRGGYTF.

The V gene is TRBV20-1, the J gene TRBJ2-2; D not resolved. There are 14 residues in the CDR3. Germline lookup yields CDR1 DFQATT and CDR2 SNEGSKA (reference sequence). Deletions cut 3 bases from V and 2 bases from J, with 10 bases between. CDR3: CSASSRYNTGELFF. As DNA, the CDR3 is TGCAGTGCTAGTAGCAGGTACAACACCGGGGAGCTGTTTTTT.

This chain links TRBV19 with TRBJ2-2; D is ambiguous. Germline CDR1 and CDR2: LNHDA and SQIVND (reference sequence). V lost 3 bases to trimming and J lost 1 base, with 6 bases between them. This CDR3 region has 14 residues. This CDR3 reads CASSIAGNTGELFF. CDR3 in DNA: TGTGCCAGTAGTATCGCAGGGAACACCGGGGAGCTGTTTTTT. Supplemented by reference TRBV19 and TRBJ2-2, the full variable domain reads DGGITQSPKYLFRKEGQNVTLSCEQNLNHDAMYWYRQDPGQGLRLIYYSQIVNDFQKGDIAEGYSVSREKKESFPLTVTSAQKNPTAFYLCASSIAGNTGELFFGEGSRLTVL.

The genes are TRBV2 and TRBJ1-2; D not certain. The CDR3 is 13 residues long. CDR1 and CDR2 from the germline V gene are SNHLY and FYNNEI. V lost 8 bases and J lost 2, with 12 bases in between. Here the CDR3 reads CASSINNNYGYTF. For the CDR3, the DNA is TGTGCCAGCTCAATTAACAACAACTATGGCTACACCTTC.

The genes are TRBV19 and TRBJ2-7; a possible D gene is TRBD2 (6 bases). The CDR3 has 14 residues. The germline V gene encodes CDR1 LNHDA and CDR2 SQIVND (reference sequence). The V and J ends lost 1 base and 0 bases respectively, with 7 bases between them. The CDR3 loop reads CASSIAGDSYEQYF. The CDR3, as DNA: TGTGCCAGTAGTATAGCGGGAGACTCCTACGAGCAGTACTTC.

This clone was recorded once. The chain links TRBV7-9 to TRBJ2-1; 15 positions match TRBD2. The CDR3 length is 17 residues. V lost 8 bases to trimming and J lost 7 bases; unmatched junction nucleotides: 12. Germline V gene sequence: CDR1 SEHNR, CDR2 FQNEAQ (reference sequence). The CDR3 loop is CASRASGLAGGPNEQFF. DNA for the CDR3: TGTGCCAGCCGGGCAAGCGGACTAGCGGGGGGGCCGAATGAGCAGTTCTTC.

The rearrangement joins TRBV7-2 to TRBJ2-5, with 8 bases aligning to TRBD1. The ends lost 3 bases at V and 6 bases at J; junction bases unmatched: 6. This CDR3 has 14 amino acids. From germline, CDR1 is SGHTA and CDR2 FQGNSA. This CDR3 reads CASSFHGQGQTQYF. Here the CDR3 DNA reads TGTGCCAGCAGCTTTCACGGACAGGGCCAGACCCAGTACTTC.

This chain links TRBV6-1 with TRBJ1-4, with a possible D match to TRBD1 (5 bases). Germline V gene lookup returns CDR1 MNHNS and CDR2 SASEGT. The V end lost 3 bases, the J end lost 8 bases, and 13 bases lay between the germline ends. CDR3 size: 14 residues. The DNA for the CDR3 is TGTGCCAGCAGTGAGTTCAGGGTAGGGGAAAAACTGTTTTTT. Its translation is CASSEFRVGEKLFF.

The chain joins TRBV5-1 to TRBJ1-1, with D perhaps matching TRBD1 (5 bases). Trimming left V 0 bases short and J 3 bases short, with 9 bases between. Germline V lookup: CDR1 SGHRS, CDR2 YFSETQ. This CDR3 region has 14 residues. DNA of the CDR3: TGCGCCAGCAGCTTGGAACGGGGGTACACTGAAGCTTTCTTT. Protein product: CASSLERGYTEAFF.

The chain recombines TRBV15 with TRBJ1-6; no firm D call. Germline assignment: CDR1 LNHNV and CDR2 YYDKDF (reference sequence). V lost 0 bases and J lost 6, with 9 bases in between. This CDR3 has 15 amino acids. The CDR3 DNA is TGTGCCACCAGCAGAGATGGAAGAGGTAATTCACCCCTCCACTTT. Residues: CATSRDGRGNSPLHF.

J is TRBJ2-2 and V is TRBV4-1; 7 positions agree with TRBD1. The V and J ends lost 4 bases and 0 bases, in that order; junction bases with no gene match: 8. The CDR3 runs to 17 residues. Germline V gene lookup returns CDR1 MGHRA and CDR2 YSYEKL. The CDR3 region is CASSRITGQTNTGELFF. In DNA form, the CDR3 reads TGCGCCAGCAGCCGCATTACGGGACAGACGAACACCGGGGAGCTGTTTTTT.

This chain links TRBV10-3 with TRBJ2-5; 8 positions agree with TRBD1. CDR1 and CDR2 from the germline V gene are ENHRY and SYGVKD. V dropped 2 bases and J dropped 3; count of bases not matched to a gene: 2. This CDR3 is built from 14 residues. CDR3 residues: CAISEGQGKETQYF. CDR3 nucleotide sequence: TGTGCCATCAGTGAGGGACAGGGTAAAGAGACCCAGTACTTC.

The chain couples TRBV6-5 to TRBJ2-7, with D possibly matching TRBD1 (6 bases). Germline V gene lookup returns CDR1 MNHEY and CDR2 SVGAGI. With 4 bases removed from V and 8 bases from J, the gap between germline ends came to 12 bases. This CDR3 comprises 12 residues. CDR3 residues: CASSSLDSKQYF. The CDR3 coding sequence is TGTGCCAGCAGTTCCCTGGACAGCAAGCAGTACTTC.

V is TRBV24-1 and J is TRBJ1-3; D may be TRBD1 (6 bases). The CDR3 extends over 13 amino acids. Trimming stripped 11 bases from V and 2 bases from J, with 12 bases between. Germline CDR1 KGHDR, CDR2 SFDVKD. CDR3 region: CAISEGAGNTIYF. CDR3 nucleotides: TGTGCCATCTCAGAGGGGGCTGGAAACACCATATATTTT.